This TCR beta chain was observed in a study of blood T cell repertoires in COVID-19. Overall study: Samples taken during acute and convalescent COVID-19 were collected in the United States, Italy and Spain. The analysed material was cDNA or gDNA that came from T cells, B-cell-depleted T cells, or PBMCs.

CDR1 SNHLY and CDR2 FYNNEI come from the germline V gene. The V segment lost 6 bases and the J segment 3 bases; nucleotides outside the gene matches: 9. This CDR3 has 15 residues. The count of this clone is one. As processed by the authors: Reference gene primer amplification in the assay estimated nucleated cell counts. Sequencing was performed with immunoSEQ multiplex PCR; in TCRdb, only in-frame clones are kept and a portion is missing. Clone size and V and J calls were adopted from that table, with D and trimming inferred from the DNA. The sample includes about 210,000 clones, around 80% of them seen just once.

The chain recombines TRBV2 with TRBJ1-2, with 8 bases matching TRBD1. Sequencing used peripheral blood. The sequence was obtained from a man in his fifties or sixties with active or convalescent COVID-19. The CDR3 reads CASSRDRGPYYGYTF. The CDR3, as DNA: TGTGCCAGCAGCAGAGACAGGGGACCTTACTATGGCTACACCTTC.